Following are 7 T cell receptor beta chains from one sample sequenced in a study of T cell repertoires in cytomegalovirus infection. TCRdb recomputed calls from the reads with MiXCR, one row per CDR3 protein. The repertoire holds hundreds of thousands of distinct CDR3 sequences, roughly a third seen once, with roughly 17% in the top ten. No antigens are known for them. Sequencing used cultured PBMCs, obtained from culture after CMV antigen stimulation. The receptors shown here come from a human donor in good health (CMV status not recorded). Some clones in this sample may be carry-over from other donors' samples.

In its sample, this clonotype was seen a few times. The chain has TRBV2 and TRBJ1-1, with D hard to call. V lost 6 bases, J lost 0 bases, and 8 bases lay in between. Looked up from germline, CDR1 is SNHLY and CDR2 is FYNNEI. The CDR3 is made up of 13 amino acids. DNA of the CDR3: TGTGCCAGCAGGCGGGAAATGAACACTGAAGCTTTCTTT. It is translated as CASRREMNTEAFF.

This rearrangement joins TRBV7-4 to TRBJ2-5, with D unclear. From germline, CDR1 is SGHVT and CDR2 SQSDAQ. The V end was cut by 4 bases, the J end by 3 bases, with 6 bases between. There are 12 residues in the CDR3. The CDR3 protein is CASSSIEETQYF. As DNA, the CDR3 is TGTGCCAGCAGCTCTATAGAAGAGACCCAGTACTTC.

The chain couples TRBV29-1 to TRBJ2-1; possible D gene TRBD2, 6 bases. The CDR3 sequence is 16 residues long. V was trimmed by 6 bases and J by 0 bases, leaving 18 bases between them. The germline CDR1 and CDR2 sequences are SQVTM and ANQGSEA. The CDR3 DNA sequence: TGCAGCGTGGAGCACCGGGACTTCCCCTCCTACAATGAGCAGTTCTTC. It specifies CSVEHRDFPSYNEQFF.

The rearrangement joins TRBV2 to TRBJ2-1; 9 bases map to TRBD1. The CDR3 extends over 15 amino acids. J was trimmed by 8 bases and V by 4 bases; bases with no gene match: 9. In germline, CDR1 is SNHLY, CDR2 FYNNEI. For the CDR3, the DNA is TGTGCCAGCAGTGGTCAAGGGACAGGGTTCGATGAGCAGTTCTTC. It is translated as CASSGQGTGFDEQFF. The whole variable domain, filled in from reference TRBV2 and TRBJ2-1, reads EPEVTQTPSHQVTQMGQEVILRCVPISNHLYFYWYRQILGQKVEFLVSFYNNEISEKSEIFDDQFSVERPDGSNFTLKIRSTKLEDSAMYFCASSGQGTGFDEQFFGPGTRLTVL.

J is TRBJ2-3 and V is TRBV28; TRBD2 matches 7 bases. The junction had 12 bases not matched to a gene; V was cut back by 4 bases and J by 5 bases. CDR3 length: 16 amino acids. Germline V gene lookup returns CDR1 MDHEN and CDR2 SYDVKM. The CDR3 bases are TGTGCCAGCAGTTCCCCAAGCCATGGGGGGGTAGATACGCAGTATTTT. Translated: CASSSPSHGGVDTQYF.

This clonotype was detected a few times. V usage is TRBV20-1 and J usage is TRBJ2-1; the match to TRBD2 covers 14 bases. The trim removed 4 bases at V and 4 bases at J, leaving 12 bases unmatched. Germline-derived CDR1 and CDR2 are DFQATT and SNEGSKA (reference sequence). The CDR3 totals 18 residues. The CDR3, as DNA: TGCAGTGCTAACACCGGGACTAGCGGGAGAGGACGTTACAATGAGCAGTTCTTC. It translates to CSANTGTSGRGRYNEQFF.

This clonotype was seen a few times. This rearrangement joins TRBV19 to TRBJ2-2, with TRBD2 identical over 8 bases. The CDR3 covers 15 residues. The germline gives CDR1 LNHDA, CDR2 SQIVND (reference sequence). V lost 6 bases and J lost 4; bases outside the gene matches: 7. The CDR3 sequence is CASSLAGLGTGELFF. The DNA for the CDR3 is TGTGCCAGTAGCTTAGCGGGATTGGGCACCGGGGAGCTGTTTTTT.